The rows below give T cell receptor beta chains drawn from one sample of a study of long-term antiretroviral therapy in people with HIV. Assay: immunoSEQ multiplex PCR; the TCRdb copy retains only in-frame clones and omits some. The data contain some 24,000 clones, about four fifths of them singletons. This material consisted of unsorted PBMCs, taken 0.7 years before starting antiretroviral therapy. The receptors here all came from a man aged 30 to 39 with HIV. CDR3s include the opening cysteine and the closing phenylalanine or tryptophan. A D gene is named only where the DNA matches it firmly. Clone size is not always given. Where it is, it says once, few, many or a class for expanded clones.

J gene,D gene,V gene,clone size,CDR3 length,CDR3 DNA,CDR3 protein
TRBJ2-3,TRBD1,TRBV7-3,NA,15,TGTGCCAGCAGTCTAAAGGGGGCTAGCACAGATACGCAGTATTTT,CASSLKGASTDTQYF
TRBJ2-7,NA,TRBV7-9,few,13,TGTGCCAGCAGCTTGGTAGGGGGCTACGAGCAGTACTTC,CASSLVGGYEQYF
TRBJ2-1,TRBD2,TRBV7-2,few,16,TGTGCCAGCAGCCCCGGCCCAGCGGGGGGGCGGTATGAGCAGTTCTTC,CASSPGPAGGRYEQFF
TRBJ1-4,NA,TRBV4-1,NA,15,TGCGCCAGCAGCCAACCGGACAGCCTTAATGAAAAACTGTTTTTT,CASSQPDSLNEKLFF
TRBJ2-1,TRBD1,TRBV4-2,NA,14,TGTGCCAGCAGCCAAACCACAGGGGGCAATGAGCAGTTCTTC,CASSQTTGGNEQFF
TRBJ2-1,NA,TRBV10-3,NA,11,TGTGCCATCAGTGAAGGGAATGAGCAGTTCTTC,CAISEGNEQFF
TRBJ2-2,NA,TRBV15,NA,18,TGTGCCACCAGCAGGGCTCGAAGTCAGGGCATAGACACCGGGGAGCTGTTTTTT,CATSRARSQGIDTGELFF
TRBJ2-1,TRBD2,TRBV28,NA,17,TGTGCCAGCAGTTTACTACTAGCGGGGGAGTCCTACAATGAGCAGTTCTTC,CASSLLLAGESYNEQFF
TRBJ2-7,NA,TRBV9,few,15,TGTGCCAGCAGCGGCTCCGGGACGGTGGGGGGTCAGCAGTACTTC,CASSGSGTVGGQQYF
TRBJ2-4,TRBD1,TRBV6-5,NA,15,TGTGCCAGCAGTAACTCCAGGGGGAAAGGAAACATTCAGTACTTC,CASSNSRGKGNIQYF
TRBJ2-7,NA,TRBV27,NA,14,TGTGCCAGCAGTTTAGCGGGACACCTCGGCGAGCAGTACTTC,CASSLAGHLGEQYF
TRBJ2-2,TRBD1,TRBV28,NA,16,TGTGCCAGCAGTTTTCTGGGACAGGGGTCCGGCGGGGAGCTGTTTTTT,CASSFLGQGSGGELFF
TRBJ2-7,NA,TRBV19,NA,10,TGTTGGGGCCGGTCCTACGAGCAGTACTTC,CWGRSYEQYF
TRBJ1-5,NA,TRBV21-1,NA,17,TGTGCCAGCAGCAAAGGCAGGGATGGCTATAGCAATCAGCCCCAGCATTTT,CASSKGRDGYSNQPQHF
TRBJ2-6,NA,TRBV5-5,NA,18,TGTGCCAGCAGCTTAAGTGACTCCCTCCTCTCTGGGGCCAACGTCCTGACTTTC,CASSLSDSLLSGANVLTF
TRBJ1-5,NA,TRBV7-2,once,15,TGTGCCAGCAGCTTAGTGTCAGTGGGCAATCAGCCCCAGCATTTT,CASSLVSVGNQPQHF
TRBJ2-3,NA,TRBV7-2,NA,13,TGTGCCACCTCGGGACAAGGCACAGATACGCAGTATTTT,CATSGQGTDTQYF
TRBJ2-3,NA,TRBV28,NA,16,TGTGCCAGCAGTTCAAGCCGGGGGACTAGCACAGATACGCAGTATTTT,CASSSSRGTSTDTQYF
TRBJ1-1,TRBD1,TRBV27,NA,15,TGTGCCAGCCGGGACAGGGGGCTCGTGAACGGTGAAGCTTTCTTT,CASRDRGLVNGEAFF
TRBJ2-1,NA,TRBV30,NA,12,TGTGCCTGGAGTCCATTATACAATGAGCAGTTCTTC,CAWSPLYNEQFF
TRBJ1-2,NA,TRBV6-6,few,12,TGTGCCAGCTATTTAGCTAACTATGGCTACACCTTC,CASYLANYGYTF
TRBJ2-1,TRBD2,TRBV28,NA,17,TGTGCCAGCAGTCCCGTAGTACTAGCGGGATTCTACAATGAGCAGTTCTTC,CASSPVVLAGFYNEQFF
TRBJ1-4,NA,TRBV27,NA,14,TGTGCCAGCAGTGTGAGGGGTCGTAATGAAAAACTGTTTTTT,CASSVRGRNEKLFF
TRBJ2-5,TRBD2,TRBV25-1,NA,17,TGTGCCAGCAGTGAATTAGAAGGCGGGACTAGGGGTGAGACCCAGTACTTC,CASSELEGGTRGETQYF
TRBJ1-1,NA,TRBV9,once,13,TGTGCCAGCAGCCTTGGCAGGAACACTGAAGCTTTCTTT,CASSLGRNTEAFF
TRBJ2-3,NA,TRBV5-4,NA,12,TGTGCCAGCAGCTTTAGGACAGATACGCAGTATTTT,CASSFRTDTQYF
TRBJ1-1,TRBD1,TRBV5-6,NA,14,TGTGCCAGCAGCTTGACAGGGGGCAACACTGAAGCTTTCTTT,CASSLTGGNTEAFF
TRBJ1-4,NA,TRBV11-2,NA,15,TGTGCCAGCAGCTACTCCATAGCAACTAATGAAAAACTGTTTTTT,CASSYSIATNEKLFF
TRBJ2-2,TRBD2,TRBV2,NA,12,TGTGCCAGCATGGGGGGGGCCGGGGAGCTGTTTTTT,CASMGGAGELFF
TRBJ1-2,TRBD1,TRBV6-1,NA,15,TGTGCCAGCAGCCTGTGGACAGGGGGCGAGTATGGCTACACCTTC,CASSLWTGGEYGYTF
TRBJ2-5,NA,TRBV7-7,once,15,TGTGCTAGCAGCTTAGTATGGGCCCCAGGGGAGACCCAGTACTTC,CASSLVWAPGETQYF
TRBJ2-1,TRBD2,TRBV9,NA,16,TGTGCCAGCAGCGTAGCGACTAGCGGGAACTACAATGAGCAGTTCTTC,CASSVATSGNYNEQFF
TRBJ1-2,NA,TRBV4-1,NA,14,TGCGCCAGCAGCCTTACCCCTCGAAACTATGGCTACACCTTC,CASSLTPRNYGYTF
TRBJ2-7,NA,TRBV15,NA,14,TGTGCCACCAGCATCGAACCGAGTGCCGGGGAGCAGTACTTC,CATSIEPSAGEQYF
TRBJ2-5,NA,TRBV10-3,few,12,TGTGCCATCAGTGAGTCTTTTGAGACCCAGTACTTC,CAISESFETQYF
TRBJ2-2,NA,TRBV6-6,NA,14,TGTGCCAGCACCTGGACTACAAAGGGCGGGGAGCTGTTTTTT,CASTWTTKGGELFF
TRBJ2-7,NA,TRBV5-1,NA,14,TGCGCCAGCAGCTTGGGGCAGTTTAGCTACGAGCAGTACTTC,CASSLGQFSYEQYF
TRBJ2-7,NA,TRBV5-1,NA,15,TGCGCCAGCAGCTTAACTGCAGGTGTTTCCTACGAGCAGTACTTC,CASSLTAGVSYEQYF
TRBJ2-2,TRBD1,TRBV25-1,NA,16,TGTGCCAGCAGGGGTCCGGGGACAGGTTTTACCGGGGAGCTGTTTTTT,CASRGPGTGFTGELFF
TRBJ2-5,TRBD1,TRBV11-2,NA,14,TGTGCCAGCAGCCTAGGACAGGGACAAGAGACCCAGTACTTC,CASSLGQGQETQYF
TRBJ1-1,TRBD1,TRBV13,NA,16,TGTGCCAGCAGCACGGGACAGGGGAGCAAAAACACTGAAGCTTTCTTT,CASSTGQGSKNTEAFF
TRBJ2-1,NA,TRBV5-8,NA,16,TGTGCCAGCAGCTTACCCCCTTGGAGCTCCTACAATGAGCAGTTCTTC,CASSLPPWSSYNEQFF
TRBJ1-4,TRBD1,TRBV28,NA,15,TGTGCCAGCAGCACCGGGACAGGGGGGAGGGAAAAACTGTTTTTT,CASSTGTGGREKLFF
TRBJ2-3,TRBD2,TRBV30,NA,18,TGTGCCCGGCCCCCAGGCGGGAGGGCCAAGTCTCGCACAGATACGCAGTATTTT,CARPPGGRAKSRTDTQYF
TRBJ2-4,TRBD1,TRBV25-1,NA,16,TGTGCCAGCAGTGAATATACAGGGGGAGCCAAAAACATTCAGTACTTC,CASSEYTGGAKNIQYF
TRBJ2-7,TRBD2,TRBV27,NA,15,TGTGCCAGCAGTTCTAGCGGGAGGGACCCCTACGAGCAGTACTTC,CASSSSGRDPYEQYF
TRBJ1-5,NA,TRBV7-6,NA,13,TGTGCCAGCAGCTCCCGGGGTGGTCAGCCCCAGCATTTT,CASSSRGGQPQHF
TRBJ2-2,NA,TRBV6-1,NA,14,TGTGCCAGCCCCCCCGACTGGAACACCGGGGAGCTGTTTTTT,CASPPDWNTGELFF
TRBJ2-6,TRBD1,TRBV2,NA,16,TGTGCCAGCAGAACAGCACAGGGGCTCGGGGCCAACGTCCTGACTTTC,CASRTAQGLGANVLTF
TRBJ2-7,TRBD2,TRBV9,few,12,TGTGCCAGCAGTGGACTAGAGAACGAGCAGTACTTC,CASSGLENEQYF
TRBJ2-7,NA,TRBV7-5,once,14,TGTGCCAGCAGCCCGCCGACAGGGGATTACGAGCAGTACTTC,CASSPPTGDYEQYF
TRBJ1-1,NA,TRBV28,NA,13,TGTGCCAGCAGTTCCGGACAAATCACTGAAGCTTTCTTT,CASSSGQITEAFF